The 8 T cell receptor beta chains below all came from one sample that was sequenced in a study of pediatric ulcerative colitis. Produced via immunoSEQ multiplex PCR; TCRdb's table is partial and in-frame only. The sample contains 15,000 to 20,000 clones, less than 85% of which appear only once. The rectum was sampled with one to two pinch biopsies at colonoscopy. Sequences were obtained from gut tissue. These TCRs come from a boy aged 5 to 17 with moderate ulcerative colitis.

V and J are TRBV30 and TRBJ2-7, with 9 nucleotides matching TRBD1. V gave up 5 bases and J gave up 5 bases; unmatched junction bases: 7. The CDR3 spans 13 residues. Germline CDR1 and CDR2: GTSNPN and SVGIG (reference sequence). In DNA, the CDR3 is TGTGCCTGGCACCACAGGGGGCTCAACGAGCAGTACTTC. Protein product: CAWHHRGLNEQYF. Drawing the rest from reference TRBV30 and TRBJ2-7, the complete variable domain is SQTIHQWPATLVQPVGSPLSLECTVEGTSNPNLYWYRQAAGRGLQLLFYSVGIGQISSEVPQNLSASRPQDRQFILSSKKLLLSDSGFYLCAWHHRGLNEQYFGPGTRLTVT.

This clone was observed a single time. The chain employs TRBV10-1 and TRBJ1-2; the D gene is possibly TRBD1 (5 bases). V dropped 6 bases and J dropped 2 bases, with 13 bases sitting between them. Germline CDR1 reads WNHNN; CDR2 reads SYGVQD (reference sequence). The CDR3 contains 14 residues. This CDR3 reads CASRSLGDNYGYTF. Written as DNA, the CDR3 is TGCGCCAGCAGGAGCCTGGGGGACAACTATGGCTACACCTTC.

This clone came up once. The V and J genes are TRBV5-6 and TRBJ1-1; perhaps TRBD1 as D (6 bases). Germline V gene sequence: CDR1 SGHDT, CDR2 YYEEEE. The CDR3 covers 14 residues. V lost 4 bases, J lost 3 bases, and 13 bases lay in between. CDR3 sequence reads: CASSRRGVHTEAFF. CDR3 nucleotide sequence: TGTGCCAGCAGCAGGAGGGGGGTCCACACTGAAGCTTTCTTT.

CDR3 sequence reads: CASSPTPGLAGIYEQYF. The CDR3 nucleotides are TGTGCCAGCAGCCCAACGCCGGGACTAGCGGGAATCTACGAGCAGTACTTC. The chain combines TRBV7-8 with TRBJ2-7; 13 nucleotides match TRBD2. CDR1 is SGHVS, CDR2 FQNEAQ, per germline. J gave up 3 bases and V 5 bases, and 10 bases lay outside the gene matches. This CDR3 is built from 17 residues.

CDR3 residues: CAIKRGTGASEQYF. The CDR3 DNA reads as TGTGCCATCAAAAGAGGGACAGGGGCCTCCGAGCAGTACTTC. V is TRBV10-3 and J is TRBJ2-7; 10 bases match TRBD1. This CDR3 has 14 residues. V trimming: 7 bases; J trimming: 6 bases; junction bases outside the gene matches: 9. CDR1 is ENHRY and CDR2 is SYGVKD in the germline V gene.

The chain is built from TRBV7-2 and TRBJ1-1; D not resolved. There are 18 residues in the CDR3. The germline CDR1 and CDR2 sequences are SGHTA and FQGNSA. V lost 0 bases and J 6 bases, leaving 23 bases between the germline ends. This CDR3 is CASSLATDLHLWWAEAFF. CDR3 in DNA: TGTGCCAGCAGCTTAGCAACGGATTTACACTTGTGGTGGGCTGAAGCTTTCTTT.

The V and J genes are TRBV7-9 and TRBJ2-2, with a tentative D call TRBD1 (6 bases). The V gene lost 6 bases and the J gene lost 1 base, with 9 bases spanning the gap. The CDR3 covers 14 residues. Germline V CDR1 and CDR2: SEHNR, FQNEAQ (reference sequence). CDR3 amino acids: CASSQGRNTGELFF. In DNA, the CDR3 is TGTGCCAGCAGTCAGGGGCGGAACACCGGGGAGCTGTTTTTT.

This sequence joins TRBV5-1 and TRBJ2-6; tentative D call: TRBD1 (5 bases). The CDR3 extends over 15 amino acids. The germline V and J ends were trimmed by 3 bases and 0 bases, with 7 bases remaining between them. CDR1 and CDR2 (germline): SGHRS, YFSETQ. In DNA, the CDR3 is TGCGCCAGCAGCTATACAGGCTCTGGGGCCAACGTCCTGACTTTC. This gives the protein CASSYTGSGANVLTF.